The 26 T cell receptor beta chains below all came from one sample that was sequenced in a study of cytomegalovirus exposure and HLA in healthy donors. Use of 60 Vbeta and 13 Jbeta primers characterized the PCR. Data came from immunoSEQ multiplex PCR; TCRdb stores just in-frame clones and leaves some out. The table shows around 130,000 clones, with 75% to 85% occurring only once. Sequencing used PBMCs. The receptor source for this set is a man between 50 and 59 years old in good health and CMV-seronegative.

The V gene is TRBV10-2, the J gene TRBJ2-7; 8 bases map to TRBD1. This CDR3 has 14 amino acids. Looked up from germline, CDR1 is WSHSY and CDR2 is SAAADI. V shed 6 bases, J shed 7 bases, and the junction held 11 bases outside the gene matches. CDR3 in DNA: TGCGCCAGCAGCACCTTCCAGGGGGCTCGGGAGCAGTACTTC. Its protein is CASSTFQGAREQYF.

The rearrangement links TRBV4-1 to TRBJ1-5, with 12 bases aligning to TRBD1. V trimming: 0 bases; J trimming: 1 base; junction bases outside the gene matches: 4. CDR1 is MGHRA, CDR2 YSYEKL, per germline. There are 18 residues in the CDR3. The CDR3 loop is CASSQEGTGGLSNQPQHF. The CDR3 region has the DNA TGCGCCAGCAGCCAAGAGGGGACAGGGGGCTTGAGCAATCAGCCCCAGCATTTT.

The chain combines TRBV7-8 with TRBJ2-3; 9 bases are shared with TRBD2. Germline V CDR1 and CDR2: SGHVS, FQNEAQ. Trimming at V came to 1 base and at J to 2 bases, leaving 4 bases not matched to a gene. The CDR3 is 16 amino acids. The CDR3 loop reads CASSLVSGGFTDTQYF. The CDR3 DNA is TGTGCCAGCAGCTTAGTTAGCGGGGGATTCACAGATACGCAGTATTTT. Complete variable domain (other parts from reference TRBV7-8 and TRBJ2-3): GAGVSQSPRYKVAKRGQDVALRCDPISGHVSLFWYQQALGQGPEFLTYFQNEAQLDKSGLPSDRFFAERPEGSVSTLKIQRTQQEDSAVYLCASSLVSGGFTDTQYFGPGTRLTVL.

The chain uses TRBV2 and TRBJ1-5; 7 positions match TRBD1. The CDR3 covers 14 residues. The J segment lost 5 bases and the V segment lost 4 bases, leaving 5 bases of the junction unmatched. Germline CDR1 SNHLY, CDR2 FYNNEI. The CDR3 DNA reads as TGTGCCAGCAGTGTGCGACAGGGTGATCAGCCCCAGCATTTT. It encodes CASSVRQGDQPQHF.

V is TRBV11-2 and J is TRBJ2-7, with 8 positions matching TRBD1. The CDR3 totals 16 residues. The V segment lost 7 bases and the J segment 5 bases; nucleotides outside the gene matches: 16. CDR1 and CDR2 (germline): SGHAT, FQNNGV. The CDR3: CASTRWGQGAKDEQYF. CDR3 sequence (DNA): TGTGCCAGCACCCGTTGGGGGCAGGGGGCTAAGGACGAGCAGTACTTC.

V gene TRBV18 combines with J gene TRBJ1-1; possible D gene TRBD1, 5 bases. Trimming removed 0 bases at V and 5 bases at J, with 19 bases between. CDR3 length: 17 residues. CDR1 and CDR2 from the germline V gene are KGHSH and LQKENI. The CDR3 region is CASSPPGLLKGRTEAFF. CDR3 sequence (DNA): TGTGCCAGCTCACCACCGGGGCTTCTGAAAGGGAGGACTGAAGCTTTCTTT.

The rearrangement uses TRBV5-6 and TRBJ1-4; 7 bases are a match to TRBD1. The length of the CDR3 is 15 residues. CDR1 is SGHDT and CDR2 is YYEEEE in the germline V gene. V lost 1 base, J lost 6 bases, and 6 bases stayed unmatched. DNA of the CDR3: TGTGCCAGCAGCTTGTTTTTAGACAGGGATGAAAAACTGTTTTTT. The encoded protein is CASSLFLDRDEKLFF.

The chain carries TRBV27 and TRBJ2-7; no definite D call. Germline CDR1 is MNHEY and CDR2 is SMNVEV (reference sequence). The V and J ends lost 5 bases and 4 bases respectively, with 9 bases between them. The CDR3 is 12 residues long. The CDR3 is CASSPTGYEQYF. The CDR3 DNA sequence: TGTGCCAGCAGTCCGACCGGGTACGAGCAGTACTTC.

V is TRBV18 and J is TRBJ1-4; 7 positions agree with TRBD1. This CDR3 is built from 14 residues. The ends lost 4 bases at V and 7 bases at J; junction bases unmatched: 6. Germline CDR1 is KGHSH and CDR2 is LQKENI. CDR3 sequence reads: CASSRDRSGEKLFF. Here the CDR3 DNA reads TGTGCCAGCTCACGGGACAGATCAGGTGAAAAACTGTTTTTT.

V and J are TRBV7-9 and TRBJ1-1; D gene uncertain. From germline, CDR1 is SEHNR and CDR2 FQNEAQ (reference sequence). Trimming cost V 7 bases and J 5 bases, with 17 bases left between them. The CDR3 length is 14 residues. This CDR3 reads CASTGEGSGTEAFF. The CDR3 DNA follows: TGTGCCAGCACCGGCGAGGGCTCGGGGACTGAAGCTTTCTTT.

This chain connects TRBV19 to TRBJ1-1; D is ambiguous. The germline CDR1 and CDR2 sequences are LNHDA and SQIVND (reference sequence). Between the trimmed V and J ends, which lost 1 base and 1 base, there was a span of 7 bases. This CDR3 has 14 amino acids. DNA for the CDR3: TGTGCCAGTAGTATAGGACGGGGGAACACTGAAGCTTTCTTT. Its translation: CASSIGRGNTEAFF.

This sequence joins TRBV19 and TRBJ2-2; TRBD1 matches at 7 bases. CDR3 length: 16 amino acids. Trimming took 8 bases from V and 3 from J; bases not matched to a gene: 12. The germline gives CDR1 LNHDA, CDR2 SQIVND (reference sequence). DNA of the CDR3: TGTGCCAGTTCCCCGGGACAAGGGGGCTACACCGGGGAGCTGTTTTTT. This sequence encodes CASSPGQGGYTGELFF.

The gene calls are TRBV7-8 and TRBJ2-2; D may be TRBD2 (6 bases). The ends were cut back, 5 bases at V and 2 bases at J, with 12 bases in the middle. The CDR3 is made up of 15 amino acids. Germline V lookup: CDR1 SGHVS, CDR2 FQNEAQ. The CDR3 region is CASSPGGINTGELFF. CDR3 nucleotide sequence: TGTGCCAGCAGCCCCGGGGGAATAAACACCGGGGAGCTGTTTTTT.

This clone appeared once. Written as DNA, the CDR3 is TGCGCCAGCAGCCAAGTGGGGGGTGGGAACACTGAAGCTTTCTTT. Translation gives CASSQVGGGNTEAFF. The chain joins TRBV4-1 to TRBJ1-1; D possibly corresponds to TRBD1 (5 bases). Trimming took 1 base from V and 1 from J, leaving 10 bases between them. The CDR3 covers 15 residues. From germline, CDR1 is MGHRA and CDR2 YSYEKL.

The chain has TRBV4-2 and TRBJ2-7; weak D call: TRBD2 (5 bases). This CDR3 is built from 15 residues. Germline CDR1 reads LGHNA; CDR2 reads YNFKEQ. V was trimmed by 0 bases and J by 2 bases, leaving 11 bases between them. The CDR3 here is CASSQERWGAYEQYF. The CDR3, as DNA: TGTGCCAGCAGCCAAGAACGGTGGGGAGCCTACGAGCAGTACTTC.

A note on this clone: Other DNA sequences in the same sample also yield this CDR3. The CDR3 protein is CAWSVGGGNQPQHF. In DNA form, the CDR3 reads TGTGCCTGGAGTGTAGGCGGGGGCAATCAGCCCCAGCATTTT. The chain carries TRBV30 and TRBJ1-5, with D uncertain. The germline gives CDR1 GTSNPN, CDR2 SVGIG (reference sequence). V was cut by 0 bases and J by 2 bases, with 8 bases left in between. The CDR3 spans 14 residues.

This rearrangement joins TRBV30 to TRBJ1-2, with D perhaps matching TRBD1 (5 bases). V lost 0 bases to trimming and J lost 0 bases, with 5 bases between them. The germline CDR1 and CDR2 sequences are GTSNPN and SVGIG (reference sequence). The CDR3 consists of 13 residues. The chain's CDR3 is CAWSVQANYGYTF. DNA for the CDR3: TGTGCCTGGAGTGTACAGGCTAACTATGGCTACACCTTC. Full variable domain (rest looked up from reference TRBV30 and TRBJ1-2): SQTIHQWPATLVQPVGSPLSLECTVEGTSNPNLYWYRQAAGRGLQLLFYSVGIGQISSEVPQNLSASRPQDRQFILSSKKLLLSDSGFYLCAWSVQANYGYTFGSGTRLTVV.

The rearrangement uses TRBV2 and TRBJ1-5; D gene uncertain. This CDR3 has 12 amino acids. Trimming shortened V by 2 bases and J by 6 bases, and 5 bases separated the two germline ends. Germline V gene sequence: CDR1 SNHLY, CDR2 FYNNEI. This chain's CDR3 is CASSEYIQPQHF. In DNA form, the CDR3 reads TGTGCCAGCAGTGAATATATTCAGCCCCAGCATTTT. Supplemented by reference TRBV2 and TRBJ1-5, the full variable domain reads EPEVTQTPSHQVTQMGQEVILRCVPISNHLYFYWYRQILGQKVEFLVSFYNNEISEKSEIFDDQFSVERPDGSNFTLKIRSTKLEDSAMYFCASSEYIQPQHFGDGTRLSIL.

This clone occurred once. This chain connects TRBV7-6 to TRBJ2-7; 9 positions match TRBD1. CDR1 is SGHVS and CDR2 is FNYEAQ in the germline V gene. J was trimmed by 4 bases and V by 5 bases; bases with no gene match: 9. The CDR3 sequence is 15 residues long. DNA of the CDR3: TGTGCCAGCAGCCTGGGCGGACAGGGGTTATACGAGCAGTACTTC. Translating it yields CASSLGGQGLYEQYF.

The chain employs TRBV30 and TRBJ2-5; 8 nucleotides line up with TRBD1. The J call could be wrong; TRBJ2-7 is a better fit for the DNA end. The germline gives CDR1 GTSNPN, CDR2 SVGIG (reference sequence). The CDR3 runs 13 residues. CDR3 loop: CAWDRGSSYEQYF. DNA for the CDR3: TGTGCCTGGGACAGGGGAAGCTCCTACGAGCAGTACTTC.

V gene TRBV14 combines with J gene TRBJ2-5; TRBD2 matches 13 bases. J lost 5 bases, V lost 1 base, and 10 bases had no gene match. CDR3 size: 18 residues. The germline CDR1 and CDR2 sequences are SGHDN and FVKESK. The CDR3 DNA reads TGTGCCAGCAGCCAAGCCCGACTAGCGGGGGGACGGGGTGAGACCCAGTACTTC. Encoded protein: CASSQARLAGGRGETQYF.

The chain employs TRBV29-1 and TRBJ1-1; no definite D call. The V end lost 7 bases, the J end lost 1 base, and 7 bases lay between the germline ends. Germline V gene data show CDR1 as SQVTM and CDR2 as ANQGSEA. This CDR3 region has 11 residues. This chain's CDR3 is CSGYSNTEAFF. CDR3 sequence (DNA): TGCAGCGGTTACTCGAACACTGAAGCTTTCTTT.

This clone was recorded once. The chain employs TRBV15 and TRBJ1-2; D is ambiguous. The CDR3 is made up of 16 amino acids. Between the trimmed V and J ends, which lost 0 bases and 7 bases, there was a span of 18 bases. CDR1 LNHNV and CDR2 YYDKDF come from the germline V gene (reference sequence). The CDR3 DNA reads TGTGCCACCAGCAGAGATCCTTTGGGTCAACGGGGTGGCTACACCTTC. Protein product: CATSRDPLGQRGGYTF.

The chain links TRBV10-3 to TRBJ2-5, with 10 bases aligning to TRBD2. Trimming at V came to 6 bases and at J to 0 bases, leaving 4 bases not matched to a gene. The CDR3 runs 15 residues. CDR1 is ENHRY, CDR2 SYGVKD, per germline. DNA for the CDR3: TGTGCCATCAGGCCTAGCGGGGGCCACCAAGAGACCCAGTACTTC. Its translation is CAIRPSGGHQETQYF.

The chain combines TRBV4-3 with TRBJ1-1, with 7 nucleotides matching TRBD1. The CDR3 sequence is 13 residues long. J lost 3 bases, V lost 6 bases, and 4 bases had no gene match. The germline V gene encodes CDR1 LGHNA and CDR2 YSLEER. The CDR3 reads CASRRDRDTEAFF. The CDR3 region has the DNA TGCGCCAGCAGGCGGGACAGAGACACTGAAGCTTTCTTT.

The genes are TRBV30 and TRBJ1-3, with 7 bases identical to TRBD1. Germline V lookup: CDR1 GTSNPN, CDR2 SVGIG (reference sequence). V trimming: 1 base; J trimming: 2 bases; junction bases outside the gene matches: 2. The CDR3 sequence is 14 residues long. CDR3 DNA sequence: TGTGCCTGGAGTGGGCAGGGGGCTGGAAACACCATATATTTT. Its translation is CAWSGQGAGNTIYF.